The TCR beta chain described here comes from a study of Graves' ophthalmopathy and Graves' hyperthyroidism. Enrolled hyperthyroidism patients had a new diagnosis, a duration under 2 months, and an age of 18 to 65. Clinical symptoms, serum thyroxine, TRAb, thyroid ultrasound and orbital computed tomography determined diagnosis. Amplification of TCR beta CDR3 regions used RNA transcripts. First-round RT-PCR employed HTBI primers, with a second-round multiplex PCR after it. From the multiplex PCR reads, TCRdb called clonotypes with MiXCR, one entry per CDR3 protein. Seen here are roughly 600,000 distinct CDR3 sequences, 39% observed once, and the top ten hold less than 4.5%. A word on this clonotype: Its antigen is still unknown.

Study-level results: Ophthalmopathy cases were distinguished from stable hyperthyroidism by a 13-signature model, reaching over 85% sensitivity and about 81% specificity.

Germline assignment: CDR1 SNHLY and CDR2 FYNNEI. The CDR3 has 12 amino acids. The V gene lost 3 bases and the J gene lost 8 bases, with 8 bases spanning the gap. Input material: peripheral blood or thyroid tissue (not recorded which). The chain has TRBV2 and TRBJ2-1; D is unclear. The sequence was obtained from an adult man with Graves' hyperthyroidism. The CDR3 nucleotides read TGTGCCAGCAGTGACGCCACGGATGAGCAGTTCTTC. Translation: CASSDATDEQFF.